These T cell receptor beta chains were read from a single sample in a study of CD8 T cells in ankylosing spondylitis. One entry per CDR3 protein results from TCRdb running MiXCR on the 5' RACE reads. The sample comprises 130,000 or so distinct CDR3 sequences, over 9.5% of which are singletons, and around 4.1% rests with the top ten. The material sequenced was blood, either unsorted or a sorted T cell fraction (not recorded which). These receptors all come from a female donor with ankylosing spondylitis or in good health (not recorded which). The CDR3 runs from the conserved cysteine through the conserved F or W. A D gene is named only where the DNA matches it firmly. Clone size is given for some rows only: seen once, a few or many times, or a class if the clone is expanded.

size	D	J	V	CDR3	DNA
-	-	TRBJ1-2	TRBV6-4	CASSDSGGNSVYTF	TGTGCCAGCAGTGACTCGGGGGGCAATAGCGTCTACACCTTC
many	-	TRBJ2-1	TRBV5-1	CASSLGVREQFF	TGCGCCAGCAGCTTGGGAGTGAGAGAGCAGTTCTTC
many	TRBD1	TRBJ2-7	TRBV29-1	CSVDLGQGPYEQYF	TGCAGCGTTGATTTGGGACAGGGTCCGTACGAGCAGTACTTC
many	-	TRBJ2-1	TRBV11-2	CASSPISRTALRQFF	TGTGCCAGCAGCCCAATTTCCCGGACCGCCTTGCGGCAGTTCTTC
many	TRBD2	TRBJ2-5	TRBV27	CASSLSGLAKETQYF	TGTGCCAGCAGTTTATCGGGACTAGCGAAAGAGACCCAGTACTTC
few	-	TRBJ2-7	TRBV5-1	CASSFFAGQSSYEQYF	TGCGCCAGCAGCTTCTTTGCCGGACAGAGCTCCTACGAGCAGTACTTC
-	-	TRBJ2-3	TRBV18	CASSPPTGASTDTQYF	TGTGCCAGCTCACCACCGACGGGGGCTAGCACAGATACGCAGTATTTT
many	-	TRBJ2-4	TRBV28	CASSRSRTAGDIQYF	TGTGCCAGCAGCCGCTCCCGGACAGCTGGGGACATTCAGTACTTC
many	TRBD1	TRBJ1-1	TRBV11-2	CASSSAGTGRFMNTEAFF	TGTGCCAGCAGCTCGGCCGGGACAGGGCGTTTCATGAACACTGAAGCTTTCTTT
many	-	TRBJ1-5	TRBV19	CASKISDGSNQPQHF	TGTGCCAGTAAGATATCGGACGGAAGCAATCAGCCCCAGCATTTT
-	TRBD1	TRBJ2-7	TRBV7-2	CASSYRGPTYEQYF	TGTGCCAGCAGTTACAGGGGCCCTACCTACGAGCAGTACTTC
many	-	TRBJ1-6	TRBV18	CASSPGGRHSPLHF	TGTGCCAGCTCACCGGGAGGGAGACATTCACCCCTCCACTTT
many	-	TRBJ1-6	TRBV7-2	CASSLSLKSPGLSSYNSPLHF	TGTGCCAGCAGCTTAAGCCTAAAAAGTCCGGGCCTGAGCTCCTATAATTCACCCCTCCACTTT
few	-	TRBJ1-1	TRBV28	CASSFPSRGGVAFF	TGTGCCAGCAGTTTCCCGTCCCGGGGGGGGGTTGCTTTCTTT
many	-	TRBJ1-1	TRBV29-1	CSVAGGWPMNTEAFF	TGCAGCGTTGCTGGGGGGTGGCCCATGAACACTGAAGCTTTCTTT
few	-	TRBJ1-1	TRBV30	CAWSLTENTEAFF	TGTGCCTGGAGTTTGACAGAGAACACTGAAGCTTTCTTT
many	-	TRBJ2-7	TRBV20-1	CSAGATESYEQYF	TGCAGTGCGGGAGCGACGGAGTCCTACGAGCAGTACTTC
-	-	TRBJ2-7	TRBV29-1	CSVEDGAQGYEQYF	TGCAGCGTCGAGGACGGCGCGCAGGGCTACGAGCAGTACTTC
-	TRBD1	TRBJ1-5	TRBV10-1	CASRNQGALDQPQHF	TGCGCCAGCAGAAACCAGGGGGCGTTGGATCAGCCCCAGCATTTT
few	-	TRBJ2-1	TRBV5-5	CASSPAGPGMGQFF	TGTGCCAGCAGCCCCGCGGGACCGGGAATGGGGCAGTTCTTC
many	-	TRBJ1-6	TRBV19	CATGGQLTNSPLHF	TGTGCCACTGGAGGACAGTTAACTAATTCACCCCTCCACTTT
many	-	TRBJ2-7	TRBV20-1	CSAINRDFTYEQYF	TGCAGTGCTATCAACCGGGACTTCACCTACGAGCAGTACTTC
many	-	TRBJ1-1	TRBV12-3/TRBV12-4	CASSFRWNTEAFF	TGTGCCAGCAGTTTTAGGTGGAACACTGAAGCTTTCTTT
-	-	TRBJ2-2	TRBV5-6	CASSAGPTGELFF	TGTGCCAGCAGCGCCGGGCCCACCGGGGAGCTGTTTTTT
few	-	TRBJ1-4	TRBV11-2	CASSLVKLGLKGLNEKLFF	TGTGCCAGCAGCTTAGTAAAACTCGGATTAAAAGGATTAAATGAAAAACTGTTTTTT
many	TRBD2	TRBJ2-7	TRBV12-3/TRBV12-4	CASSLVGLAGDYEQYF	TGTGCCAGCAGTTTAGTGGGACTAGCGGGAGACTACGAGCAGTACTTC
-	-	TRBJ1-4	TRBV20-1	CGASQVLNKKLFF	TGCGGTGCTAGCCAGGTTCTTAATAAAAAACTGTTTTTT
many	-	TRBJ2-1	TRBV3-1	CASGPTYNEQFF	TGTGCCAGCGGACCTACTTACAATGAGCAGTTCTTC
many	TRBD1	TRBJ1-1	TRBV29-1	CSVSRDRATEAFF	TGCAGCGTTTCCCGGGACAGGGCGACTGAAGCTTTCTTT
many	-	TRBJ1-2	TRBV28	CASSLGGSIPNYGYTF	TGTGCCAGCAGCCTTGGAGGGTCCATCCCCAACTATGGCTACACCTTC
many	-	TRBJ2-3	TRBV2	CASSERGRADTQYF	TGTGCCAGCAGTGAAAGGGGCAGAGCAGATACGCAGTATTTT
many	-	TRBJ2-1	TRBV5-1	CASSYDSFSSYNEQFF	TGCGCCAGCAGCTACGACTCTTTTAGCTCCTACAATGAGCAGTTCTTC
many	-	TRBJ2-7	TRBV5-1	CASHRYEQYF	TGCGCCAGCCACAGGTACGAGCAGTACTTC
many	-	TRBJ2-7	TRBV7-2	CASSSMGGRLGQYF	TGTGCCAGCAGCTCCATGGGGGGGCGCTTGGGGCAGTACTTC
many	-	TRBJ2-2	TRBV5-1	CASSPGVFAGELFF	TGCGCCAGCAGCCCGGGGGTTTTCGCTGGGGAGCTGTTTTTT
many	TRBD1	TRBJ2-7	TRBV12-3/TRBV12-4	CASSLIRDRWYEQYF	TGTGCCAGCAGTTTAATCCGGGACAGGTGGTACGAGCAGTACTTC
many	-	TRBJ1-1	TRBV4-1	CASSQEGSITEAFF	TGCGCCAGCAGCCAAGAGGGGAGTATCACTGAAGCTTTCTTT
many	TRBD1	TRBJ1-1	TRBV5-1	CASRRQGSNTEAFF	TGCGCCAGCCGCCGACAGGGATCGAACACTGAAGCTTTCTTT
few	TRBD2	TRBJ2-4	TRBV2	CASSEETSEAKNIQYF	TGTGCCAGCAGTGAAGAAACTAGCGAAGCCAAAAACATTCAGTACTTC
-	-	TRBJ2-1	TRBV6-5	CASSYRGVSYNEQFF	TGTGCCAGCAGTTATCGGGGAGTCTCCTACAATGAGCAGTTCTTC
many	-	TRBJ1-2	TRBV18	CASSPPEGGYTF	TGTGCCAGCTCACCACCAGAAGGTGGCTACACCTTC
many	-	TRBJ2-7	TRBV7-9	CAGGGSSYEQYF	TGTGCCGGCGGTGGGAGTTCCTACGAGCAGTACTTC
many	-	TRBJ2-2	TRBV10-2	CAIRRGANTGELFF	TGCGCCATCCGAAGGGGTGCGAACACCGGGGAGCTGTTTTTT
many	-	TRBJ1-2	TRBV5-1	CASSLGGRDGGYTF	TGCGCCAGCAGCTTGGGAGGCAGGGACGGTGGCTACACCTTC
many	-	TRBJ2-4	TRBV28	CASSLLGSIGNIQYF	TGTGCCAGCAGTTTACTGGGATCGATCGGAAACATTCAGTACTTC
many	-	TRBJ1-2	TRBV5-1	CASSLEVNTPAGGYTF	TGCGCCAGCAGCTTGGAGGTCAATACTCCGGCCGGGGGCTACACCTTC
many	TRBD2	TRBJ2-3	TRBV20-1	CSARGLPSGSHTQYF	TGCAGTGCTAGAGGCCTCCCTAGCGGGAGTCATACGCAGTATTTT
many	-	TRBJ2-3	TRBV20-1	CSARGGGVTDTQYF	TGCAGTGCTAGAGGAGGGGGTGTCACAGATACGCAGTATTTT
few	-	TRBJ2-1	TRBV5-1	CASSLPNNEQFF	TGCGCCAGCAGCTTGCCTAACAATGAGCAGTTCTTC